The clone carrying this T cell receptor beta chain came up a few times. What it binds is unknown. Germline V gene sequence: CDR1 SGHRS, CDR2 YFSETQ. V dropped 2 bases and J dropped 7; count of bases not matched to a gene: 4. The CDR3 consists of 14 residues. The data were taken from a study of identical twins. Study-level results: Twins' surplus sharing was weaker for beta out-of-frame sequences. For out-of-frame alpha sequences shared by twins, low generation probability was in excess. A cross-sectional statistical analysis, not follow-up of the same donors, supported the conclusions. There is a chance that invariant MAIT and iNKT cells partially muddied zero-insertion analyses.

TCRdb fed the 5' RACE reads into MiXCR, producing one record per CDR3 protein. The profile covers approximately 530,000 distinct CDR3 sequences, with approximately 20% appearing a single time and approximately 0.52% taken by the ten largest. The sample also formed part of further work on yellow fever vaccine responses in identical twins.

This clonotype was sampled from a woman aged 18 to 35 in good health. The sequenced material came from CD4+ T cells sorted from blood. The chain is built from TRBV5-1 and TRBJ1-4; 8 bases align to TRBD1. Written as DNA, the CDR3 is TGCGCCAGCAGCTTACAGGGGGGCGGTGAAAAACTGTTTTTT. This gives the protein CASSLQGGGEKLFF.